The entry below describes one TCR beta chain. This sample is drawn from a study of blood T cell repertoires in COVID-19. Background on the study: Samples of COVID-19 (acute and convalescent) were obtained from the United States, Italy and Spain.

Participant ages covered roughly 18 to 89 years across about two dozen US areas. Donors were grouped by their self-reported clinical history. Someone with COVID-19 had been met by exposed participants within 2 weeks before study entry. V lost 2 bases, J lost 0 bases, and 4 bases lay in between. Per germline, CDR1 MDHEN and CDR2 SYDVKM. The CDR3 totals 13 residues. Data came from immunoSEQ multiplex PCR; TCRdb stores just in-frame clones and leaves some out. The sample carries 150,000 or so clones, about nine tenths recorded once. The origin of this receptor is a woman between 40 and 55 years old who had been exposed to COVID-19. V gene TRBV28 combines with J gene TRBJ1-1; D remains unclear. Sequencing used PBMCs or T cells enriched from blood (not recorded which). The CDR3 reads CASSLQMNTEAFF. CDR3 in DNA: TGTGCCAGCAGTTTACAGATGAACACTGAAGCTTTCTTT.